This T cell receptor beta chain was recorded in a study of T cell responses to AZD1222 COVID-19 vaccine. Study findings and constraints: The sample set comprised mostly white British donors with more females, and clonal diversity was possibly underestimated. Repertoire samples came only from after the peak T cell response. Recipients of AZD1222 seropositive at baseline numbered only 5 to 7. Reportedly, close to half of spike-specific TCRs are directed against unmutated variant regions.

Turning to this clone: Its specificity is not known.

The repertoire was sequenced with immunoSEQ multiplex PCR; TCRdb's copy has only in-frame clones and lacks some. The data contain 68,000 or so clones, 88% of them singletons. This clonotype originated in an adult in good health. The sequencing here drew on peripheral blood, taken on day 0 of AZD1222 vaccination.

CDR3: CASSLEGTGGLTGELFF. As DNA, the CDR3 is TGTGCCAGCAGCTTAGAGGGGACAGGGGGCCTCACCGGGGAGCTGTTTTTT. The genes are TRBV7-2 and TRBJ2-2; 12 positions match TRBD1. Per the germline V gene, CDR1 is SGHTA and CDR2 is FQGNSA. The junction had 4 bases not matched to a gene; V was cut back by 1 base and J by 4 bases. The CDR3 has 17 residues.